The sequence of this T cell receptor beta chain was determined in a study of cytomegalovirus exposure and HLA in healthy donors. Study context: Across 350 to 400 genotyped donors, about 86% landed in the Caucasian-associated ancestry cluster. Regarding the study as a whole: It is likely that the observed cluster of highly shared sequence variants was a sequencing artifact.

With 4 bases clipped from V and 4 bases from J, the junction kept 13 bases outside the gene matches. The V gene's germline CDR1 is SGHNT and CDR2 YYREEE (reference sequence). The CDR3 runs 18 residues. Concerning this clone: Antigen specificity is unknown.

The PCR used 60 Vbeta and 13 Jbeta primers. Method: immunoSEQ multiplex PCR; TCRdb's copy keeps in-frame clones and lacks some. Here the sample table reports some 110,000 clones. The sample was PBMCs. The chain combines TRBV5-4 with TRBJ1-3; 11 nucleotides line up with TRBD1. This receptor was taken from a man aged 40-50 years in good health and CMV-seronegative. The CDR3 here is CASSRPGTGGSRGNTIYF. CDR3 bases: TGTGCCAGCAGCCGTCCCGGGACAGGGGGGTCGAGGGGAAACACCATATATTTT.